These T cell receptor beta chains were read from a single sample in a study of CD4+ T cells in melanoma. Profiling relied on immunoSEQ multiplex PCR, and the TCRdb table lists in-frame clones only, not all of them. Of over 5,500 clones detected, around half appear once; the ten largest clones hold less than 20%. The sample consisted of cells from a culture (not recorded whether cultured in vitro). The receptor set was obtained from a human donor with melanoma. CDR3s include the opening cysteine and the closing phenylalanine or tryptophan. Fields, in order: V gene, J gene, CDR3 protein.

>TRBV11-3|TRBJ1-2
CAIFRKGKLGGYTF
>TRBV6-1|TRBJ2-7
CASSPHLAGADSQYF
>TRBV7-9|TRBJ2-5
CASRASGTETQYF
>TRBV30|TRBJ2-2
CALGTGAYTGELFF
>TRBV7-9|TRBJ1-2
CASSLAAGEFDTF
>TRBV4-1|TRBJ2-2
CASSQVFPREVVELFF
>TRBV11-3|TRBJ2-5
CASSQLTGPHQETQYF
>TRBV5-1|TRBJ2-3
CASRLLPGGSGTDTQYF
>TRBV10-2|TRBJ2-2
CASSPPGGLATGELFF
>TRBV7-9|TRBJ1-6
CASSLGSGFYNSPLHF
>TRBV25-1|TRBJ1-2
CASSVLGGDYGYTF
>TRBV30|TRBJ1-2
CAWRGPPSGGYTF
>TRBV5-1|TRBJ1-1
CASSLEGARTEAFF
>TRBV6-1|TRBJ2-3
CASRLAVRTDTQYF
>TRBV5-6|TRBJ2-3
CASSSWARYTDTQYF
>TRBV6-5|TRBJ2-3
CASSSLGPTDTQYF
>TRBV10-1|TRBJ1-1
CASRWPREAFF
>TRBV5-1|TRBJ1-1
CASSLGRGSLLNTEAFF
>TRBV7-8|TRBJ2-1
CASSPNFARPYEQFF
>TRBV7-9|.
CASSSTGGSSEQYF
>TRBV10-3|TRBJ1-1
CAISESIVAPWAFF
>TRBV6-4|TRBJ2-3
CASSASLAGTQYF
>TRBV5-1|TRBJ1-5
CASSLEGYRDEPQHF
>TRBV2|TRBJ2-3
CASSPTVTDTQYF
>TRBV4-1|TRBJ1-2
CASSQDSSRPFGYTF
>TRBV9|TRBJ2-1
CASSVASQGAGNEQFF
>TRBV30|TRBJ1-2
CAWSVQVTVGGYTF
>TRBV7-2|TRBJ2-2
CASSSGLAGPTGELFF
>TRBV6-1|TRBJ1-5
CASVRNRGPNQPQHF
>TRBV30|TRBJ1-5
CAWGDSVSKGSNQPQHF
>TRBV5-1|TRBJ1-4
CASSPRLDNEKLFF
>TRBV14|TRBJ2-7
CASSQDGRGVEQYF
>TRBV5-4|TRBJ1-2
CASSLARGRRGYTF
>TRBV27|TRBJ1-2
CASRTYGGSTGYTF
>TRBV5-8|TRBJ1-3
CASSLAFVGGSGNTIYF
>TRBV4-1|TRBJ1-1
CASSSLGNTEAFF
>TRBV9|TRBJ2-3
CASSVGSGGANTQYF
>TRBV11-2|TRBJ1-2
CASSLSFDYGYTF
>TRBV5-3|TRBJ1-1
CARSLVFRGLFTEAFF
>TRBV6-6|TRBJ2-7
CASNIAGGRYEQYF
>TRBV19|TRBJ2-3
CASRRLDTDTQYF
>TRBV29-1|TRBJ1-2
CSVDSAGGYTF
>TRBV6-5|TRBJ1-1
CASSPFRVNTEAFF
>TRBV7-8|TRBJ1-2
CASSQLGGVEDGYTF
>TRBV19|TRBJ2-2
CASSIPGTGYAGELFF
>TRBV6-5|TRBJ1-5
CASSRRYNQPQHF
>TRBV19|TRBJ1-5
CASSSQGWQPQHF
>TRBV30|TRBJ2-2
CAWRGRTRTGELFF
>TRBV7-2|TRBJ2-7
CASSLLPGGAYEQYF
>TRBV7-6|TRBJ1-1
CASSRFSSGNTEAFF
>TRBV6-6|TRBJ2-3
CASSQAGGADTQYF
>TRBV5-1|TRBJ2-5
CASSGGVQETQYF
>TRBV5-1|TRBJ1-2
CASSPGQPNYGYTF
>TRBV2|TRBJ1-5
CASSEYGVGNQPQHF
>TRBV9|TRBJ1-3
CASSVGHMGLNTIYF
>TRBV5-1|TRBJ1-3
CASSLWGQGNTIYF
>TRBV6-6|TRBJ1-5
CASSPRTGPNQPQHF
>TRBV6-1|TRBJ1-1
CASSDKGQVKNTEAFF
>TRBV15|TRBJ2-5
CATSRGEETDGRETQYF
>TRBV2|TRBJ1-2
CASRRGDRVDGYTF